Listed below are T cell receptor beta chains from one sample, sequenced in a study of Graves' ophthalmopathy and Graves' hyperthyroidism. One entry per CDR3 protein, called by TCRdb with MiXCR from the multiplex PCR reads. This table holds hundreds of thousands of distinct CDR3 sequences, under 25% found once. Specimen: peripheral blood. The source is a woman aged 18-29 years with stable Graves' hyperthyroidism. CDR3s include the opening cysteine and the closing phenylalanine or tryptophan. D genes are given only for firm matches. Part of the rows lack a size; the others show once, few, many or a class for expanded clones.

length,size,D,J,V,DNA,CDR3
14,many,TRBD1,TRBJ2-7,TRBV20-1,TGCAGTGCTAGATCGACAGGGGATTTCTACGAGCAGTACTTC,CSARSTGDFYEQYF
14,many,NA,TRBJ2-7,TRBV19,TGTGCCAGTAGTCGGTCAGCCGAGCCATACGAGCAGTACTTC,CASSRSAEPYEQYF
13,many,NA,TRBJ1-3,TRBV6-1,TGTGCCAGCAAACAGGAGTCTGGAAACACCATATATTTT,CASKQESGNTIYF
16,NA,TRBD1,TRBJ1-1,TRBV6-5,TGTGCCAGCAGTTTTTCCCGGGACAGGGCGAACACTGAAGCTTTCTTT,CASSFSRDRANTEAFF
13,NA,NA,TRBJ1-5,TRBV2,TGTGCCAGCAGCGGGGGGGTGACCTTGCCCCAGCATTTT,CASSGGVTLPQHF
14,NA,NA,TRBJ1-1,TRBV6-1,TGTGCCAGCAGTCCCCGACAGAGAAACACTGAAGCTTTCTTT,CASSPRQRNTEAFF
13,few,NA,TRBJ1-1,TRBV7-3,TGTACCAGCAGCTTAAGGGGGAACACTGAAGCTTTCTTT,CTSSLRGNTEAFF
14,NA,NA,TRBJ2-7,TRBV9,TGTGCCAGCAGCGTAGGCGGAACTGGCTACGAGCAGTACTTC,CASSVGGTGYEQYF
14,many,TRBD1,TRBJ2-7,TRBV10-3,TGTGCCATCAGTGCAGGACAGGGGTCCTACGAGCAGTACTTC,CAISAGQGSYEQYF
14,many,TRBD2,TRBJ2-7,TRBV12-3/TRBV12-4,TGTGCCAGCACAATAGCGGGAGGGGTCTACGAGCAGTACTTC,CASTIAGGVYEQYF
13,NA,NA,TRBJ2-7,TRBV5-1,TGCGCCAGCAGCTCCGGGATCCACTACGAGCAGTACTTC,CASSSGIHYEQYF
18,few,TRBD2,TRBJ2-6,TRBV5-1,TGCGCCAGCAGCGGGTGGGGGGGTTATGGCTCTGGGGCCAACGTCCTGACTTTC,CASSGWGGYGSGANVLTF
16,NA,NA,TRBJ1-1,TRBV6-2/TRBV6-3,TGTGCCAGCAGTTACTCGAGGGGGTCTCTGAACACTGAAGCTTTCTTT,CASSYSRGSLNTEAFF
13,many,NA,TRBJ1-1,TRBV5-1,TGTGCCAGCAGTTTGGGCAGGAACACTGAAGCTTTCTTT,CASSLGRNTEAFF
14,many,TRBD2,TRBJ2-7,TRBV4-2,TGTGCCAGCAGCCAAGTAGCGGGAGAATACGAGCAGTACTTC,CASSQVAGEYEQYF
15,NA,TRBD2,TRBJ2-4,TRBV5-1,TGCGCCAGCAGCACCAGCGGGAGTGCGGATAGCATTCAGTACTTC,CASSTSGSADSIQYF
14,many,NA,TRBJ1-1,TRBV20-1,TGCAGTGCTACCTTTACAGGAACGAACACTGAAGCTTTCTTT,CSATFTGTNTEAFF
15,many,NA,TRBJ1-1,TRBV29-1,TGCAGCGTGCGACACGATCAGGGTGCCTTCACTGAAGCTTTCTTT,CSVRHDQGAFTEAFF
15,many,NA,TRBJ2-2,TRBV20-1,TGCAGTGCTAAAGAACAGATCTCGGGGAGCGGGGAGCTGTTTTTT,CSAKEQISGSGELFF
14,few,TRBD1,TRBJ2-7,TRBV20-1,TGCAGTGCTAGAGAACAGGGGGCGCCGTACGAGCAGTACTTC,CSAREQGAPYEQYF
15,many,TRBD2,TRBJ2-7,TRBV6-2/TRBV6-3,TGTGCCAGCAGTTACGGGAGCGGGGTATCCTACGAGCAGTACTTC,CASSYGSGVSYEQYF
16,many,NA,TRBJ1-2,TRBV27,TGTGCCAGCAGTTTATACTCAGGGGCGCAAAATTATGGCTACACCTTC,CASSLYSGAQNYGYTF
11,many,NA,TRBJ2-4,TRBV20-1,TGCAGTGGACGGGATGGGTACATTCAGTACTTC,CSGRDGYIQYF
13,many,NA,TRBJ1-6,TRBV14,TGTGCCAGCAGCCAAGCTGGTAATTCACCCCTCCACTTT,CASSQAGNSPLHF
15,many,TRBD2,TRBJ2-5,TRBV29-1,TGCAGCGTTGAGCTAGCGGGAGAAATTTCAGAGACCCAGTACTTC,CSVELAGEISETQYF
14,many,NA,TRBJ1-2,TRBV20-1,TGCAGTGCTAGACCCGGGGGGGCTAACTATGGCTACACCTTC,CSARPGGANYGYTF
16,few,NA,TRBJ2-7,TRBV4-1,TGCGCCAGCAGCCAAGGGGCGATCCTACGGTCCTACGAGCAGTACTTC,CASSQGAILRSYEQYF
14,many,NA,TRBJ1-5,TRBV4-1,TGCGCCAGCAGCCTCCTGGGCGGTAATCAGCCCCAGCATTTT,CASSLLGGNQPQHF
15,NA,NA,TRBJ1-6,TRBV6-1,TGTGCCAGCAGCTTGACGGGCCAGGGGAAGTCACCCCTCCACTTT,CASSLTGQGKSPLHF
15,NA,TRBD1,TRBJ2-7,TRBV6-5,TGTGCCAGCAGTTACGTTGGGGACAGCCCCCTCGAGCAGTACTTC,CASSYVGDSPLEQYF
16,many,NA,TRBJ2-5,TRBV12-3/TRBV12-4,TGTGCCAGCAGTCAGGGATGGGCTAGCGTACAAGAGACCCAGTACTTC,CASSQGWASVQETQYF